This section outlines one TCR beta chain sequence together with its context. With 6 bases clipped from V and 0 bases from J, the junction kept 3 bases outside the gene matches. The CDR3 is made up of 14 amino acids. Germline loops: CDR1 LGHDT, CDR2 YNNKEL (reference sequence). Using immunoSEQ multiplex PCR, the repertoire was profiled, and TCRdb retains in-frame clones only, with some absent. The sample lists some 72,000 clones, about 89% occurring once. This record belongs to a study of blood T cell repertoires in COVID-19. Study summary: From T cells, B-cell-depleted T cells, or PBMCs came the material, which was cDNA or gDNA.

The rearrangement joins TRBV3-1 (or the pseudogene TRBV3-2) to TRBJ2-7, with 9 bases that match TRBD1. The material sequenced was peripheral blood. The clonotype originates from a man aged 50 to 59 with active or convalescent COVID-19. DNA of the CDR3: TGTGCCAGCAGAGGACAGGGGACCTCCTACGAGCAGTACTTC. This codes for CASRGQGTSYEQYF.